The 24 T cell receptor beta chains listed next were all sequenced from one sample in a study of siplizumab effects on memory and regulatory T cells. Sequencing was performed with immunoSEQ multiplex PCR; in TCRdb, only in-frame clones are kept and a portion is missing. The sample lists more than 85,000 clones, approximately 90% occurring once. Sequencing used CD4+ T cells sorted from blood. These receptors came from a human donor in good health.

The chain recombines TRBV28 with TRBJ2-2; possibly TRBD2 for D (5 bases). V gave up 6 bases and J gave up 6 bases, with 8 bases separating them. The CDR3 extends over 12 amino acids. From germline, CDR1 is MDHEN and CDR2 SYDVKM. CDR3 sequence: CASRRAPGELFF. DNA for the CDR3: TGTGCCAGCAGGAGGGCCCCCGGGGAGCTGTTTTTT.

V usage is TRBV5-1 and J usage is TRBJ2-7; D may be TRBD1 (6 bases). V was cut by 4 bases and J by 7 bases, with 15 bases left in between. CDR3 length: 13 residues. Per germline, CDR1 SGHRS and CDR2 YFSETQ. This chain's CDR3 is CASSNRAEYEQYF. The CDR3 region has the DNA TGCGCCAGCAGCAACAGGGCAGAGTATGAGCAGTACTTC.

The J gene is TRBJ2-7, the V gene TRBV7-9; D gene uncertain. V was clipped by 4 bases and J by 6 bases, with 22 bases between them. The CDR3 is made up of 16 amino acids. CDR1 is SEHNR, CDR2 FQNEAQ, per germline (reference sequence). CDR3 residues: CASSSLHRSRNAEQYF. CDR3 bases: TGTGCCAGCAGCTCGCTCCACCGCAGTCGGAATGCCGAGCAGTACTTC.

V usage is TRBV7-9 and J usage is TRBJ1-2; a weak D match, TRBD1 (5 bases). The CDR3 loop spans 12 amino acids. From germline, CDR1 is SEHNR and CDR2 FQNEAQ (reference sequence). Trimming cost V 4 bases and J 13 bases, with 16 bases left between them. The CDR3 nucleotides are TGTGCCAGCAGCTCTGTGGACGGAGGGGTCACCTTC. Its protein is CASSSVDGGVTF.

The table lists this clone with a few counts. CDR3 nucleotides: TGTGCCAGCAGCCAGGACAGGGGAAGCACTGAAGCTTTCTTT. It encodes CASSQDRGSTEAFF. The chain uses TRBV7-3 and TRBJ1-1; 9 positions agree with TRBD1. The length of the CDR3 is 14 residues. With 5 bases clipped from V and 4 bases from J, the junction kept 5 bases outside the gene matches. The germline gives CDR1 SGHTA, CDR2 FQGTGA. Combining the CDR3 with reference TRBV7-3 and TRBJ1-1 gives the whole variable domain GAGVSQTPSNKVTEKGKYVELRCDPISGHTALYWYRQSLGQGPEFLIYFQGTGAADDSGLPNDRFFAVRPEGSVSTLKIQRTERGDSAVYLCASSQDRGSTEAFFGQGTRLTVV.

The chain carries TRBV6-4 and TRBJ2-1; TRBD1 is a possible D gene (6 bases). CDR1 is MRHNA, CDR2 SNTAGT, per germline. This CDR3 is built from 15 residues. V was pared by 5 bases and J by 3 bases, with 14 bases between. The DNA of the CDR3 is TGTGCCAGCAGTACCGGGACATCTGTCTACAATGAGCAGTTCTTC. This translates into CASSTGTSVYNEQFF.

V is TRBV30 and J is TRBJ2-2, with 9 bases lining up with TRBD2. V dropped 3 bases and J dropped 6; count of bases not matched to a gene: 11. The CDR3 spans 16 residues. Germline CDR1 GTSNPN, CDR2 SVGIG (reference sequence). CDR3 sequence (DNA): TGTGCCTGGAGCGGGCTAGCGGGAAATTGGGCCGGGGAGCTGTTTTTT. Protein: CAWSGLAGNWAGELFF.

The chain combines TRBV6-5 with TRBJ2-7; TRBD2 might be the D (5 bases). This CDR3 is 14 amino acids long. Trimming shortened V by 0 bases and J by 2 bases, and 8 bases separated the two germline ends. Germline V gives CDR1 MNHEY, CDR2 SVGAGI. The CDR3 DNA is TGTGCCAGCAGTTACTCGTCCGGGACCTACGAGCAGTACTTC. Its protein product is CASSYSSGTYEQYF.

By sample share, this clone is medium-sized. The genes are TRBV27 and TRBJ1-5; possible D gene TRBD1, 6 bases. Germline CDR1 MNHEY, CDR2 SMNVEV (reference sequence). The CDR3 consists of 13 residues. The V and J ends lost 4 bases and 7 bases respectively, with 11 bases between them. In nucleotides, the CDR3 is TGTGCCAGCAGTTCCACAGGGTGGCAGCCCCAGCATTTT. Its protein product is CASSSTGWQPQHF.

The J gene is TRBJ1-2, the V gene TRBV28; 7 nucleotides match TRBD1. J lost 5 bases, V lost 5 bases, and 5 bases had no gene match. The CDR3 runs to 13 residues. Germline CDR1 MDHEN, CDR2 SYDVKM. CDR3 amino acids: CASSQGDIYGYTF. In nucleotides, the CDR3 is TGTGCCAGCAGTCAGGGGGATATTTATGGCTACACCTTC.

V is TRBV28 and J is TRBJ2-7; tentative D call: TRBD2 (5 bases). From germline, CDR1 is MDHEN and CDR2 SYDVKM. V lost 1 base and J 1 base, leaving 11 bases between the germline ends. This CDR3 has 15 residues. The CDR3 bases are TGTGCCAGCAGTTTATCCCGGGGTTGGTCCTACGAGCAGTACTTC. Translation: CASSLSRGWSYEQYF.

V gene TRBV4-1 combines with J gene TRBJ2-1; TRBD2 agrees at 9 bases. The V gene's germline CDR1 is MGHRA and CDR2 YSYEKL. V trimming: 4 bases; J trimming: 0 bases; junction bases outside the gene matches: 10. The CDR3 spans 18 residues. The DNA for the CDR3 is TGCGCCAGCAGCCGGCTAGCGGGAAGACAGAGCTCCTACAATGAGCAGTTCTTC. Its protein product is CASSRLAGRQSSYNEQFF.

The chain recombines TRBV28 with TRBJ1-2; 10 nucleotides match TRBD1. This CDR3 spans 15 amino acids. V lost 4 bases and J lost 6; bases outside the gene matches: 8. Germline V CDR1 and CDR2: MDHEN, SYDVKM. CDR3 amino acids: CASSSGSGTGDGYTF. In DNA form, the CDR3 reads TGTGCCAGCAGTTCTGGGTCTGGGACAGGGGATGGCTACACCTTC.

The chain links TRBV27 to TRBJ1-1; D might be TRBD1 (5 bases). The CDR3 totals 14 residues. V lost 6 bases and J 3 bases, leaving 14 bases between the germline ends. Germline V lookup: CDR1 MNHEY, CDR2 SMNVEV (reference sequence). CDR3: CASRKRQSHTEAFF. DNA of the CDR3: TGTGCCAGCAGGAAGAGACAGTCCCACACTGAAGCTTTCTTT.

This sequence joins TRBV5-1 and TRBJ2-1, with TRBD2 identical over 8 bases. The CDR3 is made up of 14 amino acids. J gave up 5 bases and V 5 bases, and 6 bases lay outside the gene matches. Germline values: CDR1 SGHRS, CDR2 YFSETQ. CDR3 region: CASSIAGNNNEQFF. The CDR3, as DNA: TGCGCCAGCAGTATAGCGGGAAATAACAATGAGCAGTTCTTC.

The sample holds one count of this clone. The junction departs from germline at one end; a sequencing error may be responsible. The rearrangement uses TRBV2 and TRBJ2-3; maybe TRBD1 (6 bases). This CDR3 region has 15 residues. Germline V gene data show CDR1 as SNHLY and CDR2 as FYNNEI. CDR3 region: CASSEGTDRTNTQYF. In DNA form, the CDR3 reads TGTGCCAGCAGTGAAGGGACAGATCGCACAAATACGCAGTATTTT.

This clone was observed a single time. The germline gene is not matched at one end of the junction; a read error may be the cause. The identical CDR3 is also encoded by other nucleotide sequences in the sample. This rearrangement joins TRBV5-1 to TRBJ2-2; TRBD2 aligns across 10 bases. The CDR3 consists of 15 residues. Germline CDR1 SGHRS, CDR2 YFSETQ. This chain's CDR3 is CASSLGTSVTGELFF. CDR3 in DNA: TGCGCCAGCAGTTTGGGGACTAGCGTCACCGGGGAGCTGTTTTTT.

The V gene is TRBV27, the J gene TRBJ1-2; no clear D gene. The CDR3 loop spans 13 amino acids. Germline V CDR1 and CDR2: MNHEY, SMNVEV (reference sequence). With 6 bases removed from V and 8 bases from J, the gap between germline ends came to 16 bases. The DNA for the CDR3 is TGTGCCAGCAGACCTCCTATTAAGGGAGGCTACACCTTC. This sequence encodes CASRPPIKGGYTF.

The CDR3 nucleotides are TGTGCCAGCAGCCTGGTAATGAACACTGAAGCTTTCTTT. Its translation: CASSLVMNTEAFF. The rearrangement links TRBV11-1 to TRBJ1-1; no clear D gene. V shed 5 bases and J shed 0 bases, with 7 bases lying between them. There are 13 residues in the CDR3. CDR1 is SGHAT and CDR2 is FQDESV in the germline V gene (reference sequence).

This chain connects TRBV7-8 to TRBJ2-3; TRBD2 matches 9 bases. V lost 8 bases and J lost 2; bases outside the gene matches: 11. The CDR3 sequence is 16 residues long. Germline V gives CDR1 SGHVS, CDR2 FQNEAQ. CDR3 bases: TGTGCCAGCGGGGGGGCTGCGGGAGGGAACACAGATACGCAGTATTTT. This gives the protein CASGGAAGGNTDTQYF.

The chain has TRBV28 and TRBJ2-1, with 7 bases identical to TRBD1. Trimming removed 3 bases from V and 7 bases from J; junction bases left unmatched: 9. Looked up from germline, CDR1 is MDHEN and CDR2 is SYDVKM. The CDR3 is made up of 15 amino acids. CDR3 protein: CASSFREDRKNEQFF. The CDR3 DNA follows: TGTGCCAGCAGTTTCCGTGAGGACAGGAAAAATGAGCAGTTCTTC.

About this clone: The same CDR3 can be traced to other DNA sequences in this sample. The genes are TRBV10-2 and TRBJ1-2; 10 bases map to TRBD1. The CDR3 runs to 13 residues. After removal of 8 bases from V and 3 bases from J, the junction contained 3 bases not matched to a gene. CDR1 and CDR2 from the germline V gene are WSHSY and SAAADI. The CDR3: CASSGTGDYGYTF. In DNA form, the CDR3 reads TGCGCCAGCTCTGGGACAGGGGACTATGGCTACACCTTC.

A note on this clone: At one boundary the junction diverges from the germline segment, which might be a read error. V gene TRBV6-5 combines with J gene TRBJ2-7; the match to TRBD2 covers 11 bases. Germline CDR1 and CDR2: MNHEY and SVGAGI. The CDR3 sequence is 15 residues long. CDR3 protein: CASSYSTQTSGAPHF. The CDR3 DNA reads TGTGCCAGCAGTTACTCAACCCAGACTAGCGGGGCCCCCCACTTC.

The rearrangement joins TRBV15 to TRBJ2-5; 12 nucleotides match TRBD2. CDR3 length: 16 amino acids. V lost 0 bases and J lost 5; bases outside the gene matches: 4. CDR1 and CDR2 (germline): LNHNV, YYDKDF (reference sequence). The CDR3, as DNA: TGTGCCACCAGCAGAGATCTAGCGGGAGGGCGGGAGACCCAGTACTTC. Protein product: CATSRDLAGGRETQYF.